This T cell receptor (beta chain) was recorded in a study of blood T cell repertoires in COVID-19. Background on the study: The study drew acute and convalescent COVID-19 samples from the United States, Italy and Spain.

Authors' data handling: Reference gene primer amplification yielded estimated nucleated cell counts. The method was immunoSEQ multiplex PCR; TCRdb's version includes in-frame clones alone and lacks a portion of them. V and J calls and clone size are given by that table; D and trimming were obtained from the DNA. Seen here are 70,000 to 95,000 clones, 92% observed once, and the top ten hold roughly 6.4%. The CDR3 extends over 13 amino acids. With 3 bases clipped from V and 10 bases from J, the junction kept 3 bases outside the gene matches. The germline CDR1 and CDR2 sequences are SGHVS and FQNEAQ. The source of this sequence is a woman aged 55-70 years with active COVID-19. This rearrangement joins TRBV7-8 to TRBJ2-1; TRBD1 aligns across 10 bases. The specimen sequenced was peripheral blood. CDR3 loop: CASSLDRGDEQFF. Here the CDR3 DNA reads TGTGCCAGCAGCTTGGACAGGGGGGACGAGCAGTTCTTC.